The following is a TCR beta chain sequence with its context. Assay used: immunoSEQ multiplex PCR; TCRdb lists only in-frame clones, some missing. The table records roughly 150,000 clones, roughly 93% of them present only once. This sample was taken from a study of control samples from healthy donors and cancer patients. Sequenced material: blood. The source is a man aged 45-65 years in good health.

The DNA of the CDR3 is TGTGCCAGCCAGTCCAGGGGGGGACTGTTTTTT. Translated, it gives CASQSRGGLFF. The V call is TRBV12-3 or TRBV12-4, the J call TRBJ1-4, with TRBD1 matching over 7 bases. CDR3 length: 11 amino acids. Trimming removed 8 bases from V and 13 bases from J; junction bases left unmatched: 7.